This TCR beta chain was recovered during a study of blood T cell repertoires in COVID-19. Study-level background: COVID-19 samples from acute and convalescent phases originated in the United States, Italy and Spain. Nucleic acid was either cDNA or gDNA, and it came from T cells, B-cell-depleted T cells, or PBMCs.

Recruited during active infection, patients (from Seattle) were subsequently followed longitudinally. The CDR3 consists of 16 residues. CDR1 SGHTA and CDR2 FQGNSA come from the germline V gene. The V gene end was trimmed by 5 bases and the J gene end by 7 bases; junction bases not matched to a gene: 11. Source study methods: Amplification of reference gene primers provided the estimated nucleated cell counts. Assay: immunoSEQ multiplex PCR; the TCRdb copy retains only in-frame clones and omits some. V, J and clone size were drawn from that table, and D and trimming were deduced from the DNA. This table has approximately 290,000 clones, about 85% appearing once.

The chain carries TRBV7-2 and TRBJ2-1, with TRBD2 identical over 10 bases. The receptor was isolated from a human donor with COVID-19, enrolled during active disease. The donor label of this sample is uncertain. Sequencing was done on a sample of peripheral blood. The CDR3 protein is CASSPAGLAVLNEQFF. The CDR3 DNA follows: TGTGCCAGCAGCCCAGCCGGACTAGCGGTCCTAAATGAGCAGTTCTTC. The variable domain in full, with the rest retrieved from reference TRBV7-2 and TRBJ2-1, is GAGVSQSPSNKVTEKGKDVELRCDPISGHTALYWYRQSLGQGLEFLIYFQGNSAPDKSGLPSDRFSAERTGGSVSTLTIQRTQQEDSAVYLCASSPAGLAVLNEQFFGPGTRLTVL.